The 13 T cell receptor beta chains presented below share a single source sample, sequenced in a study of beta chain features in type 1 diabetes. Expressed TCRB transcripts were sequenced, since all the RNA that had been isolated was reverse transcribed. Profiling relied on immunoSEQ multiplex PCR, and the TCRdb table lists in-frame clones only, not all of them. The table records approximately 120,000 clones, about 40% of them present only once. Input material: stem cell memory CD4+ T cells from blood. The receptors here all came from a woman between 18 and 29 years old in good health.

CDR3 sequence (DNA): TGTGCCAGCAGCTTAGAACGGGGAGATACGCAGTATTTT. This codes for CASSLERGDTQYF. The chain carries TRBV7-7 and TRBJ2-3; tentative D call: TRBD2 (5 bases). The germline gives CDR1 SSHAT, CDR2 FNYEAQ (reference sequence). Trimming removed 1 base from V and 5 bases from J, with 7 bases in between. The CDR3 runs to 13 residues.

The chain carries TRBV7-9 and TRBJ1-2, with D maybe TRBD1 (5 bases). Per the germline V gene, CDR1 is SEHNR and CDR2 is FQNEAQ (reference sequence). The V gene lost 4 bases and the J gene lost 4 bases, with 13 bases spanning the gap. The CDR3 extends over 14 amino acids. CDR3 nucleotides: TGTGCCAGCAGCTCGCAGGGAGGCTCCTATGGCTACACCTTC. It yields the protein CASSSQGGSYGYTF.

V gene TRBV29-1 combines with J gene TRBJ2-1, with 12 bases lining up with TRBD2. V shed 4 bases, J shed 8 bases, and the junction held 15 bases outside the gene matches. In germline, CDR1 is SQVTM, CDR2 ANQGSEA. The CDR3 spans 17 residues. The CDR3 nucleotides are TGCAGCGTTGCCCTTATGAGACTAGCGGGAGCTTCAGATGAGCAGTTCTTC. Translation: CSVALMRLAGASDEQFF.

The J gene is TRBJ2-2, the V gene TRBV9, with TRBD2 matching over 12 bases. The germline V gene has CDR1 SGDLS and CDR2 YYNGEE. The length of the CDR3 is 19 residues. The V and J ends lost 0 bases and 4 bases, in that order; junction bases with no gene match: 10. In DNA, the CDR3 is TGTGCCAGCAGCGTAGGACCAGGACTAGCGGGAACGGGCACCGGGGAGCTGTTTTTT. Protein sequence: CASSVGPGLAGTGTGELFF.

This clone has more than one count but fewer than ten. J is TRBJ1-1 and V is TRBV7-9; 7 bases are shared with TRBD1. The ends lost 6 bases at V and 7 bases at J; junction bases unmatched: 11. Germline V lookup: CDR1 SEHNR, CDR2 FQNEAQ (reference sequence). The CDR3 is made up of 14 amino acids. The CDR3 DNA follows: TGTGCCAGCAGTCTAAACCGGGACAGCGTTGAAGCTTTCTTT. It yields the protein CASSLNRDSVEAFF. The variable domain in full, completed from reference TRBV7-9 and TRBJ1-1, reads DTGVSQNPRHKITKRGQNVTFRCDPISEHNRLYWYRQTLGQGPEFLTYFQNEAQLEKSRLLSDRFSAERPKGSFSTLEIQRTEQGDSAMYLCASSLNRDSVEAFFGQGTRLTVV.

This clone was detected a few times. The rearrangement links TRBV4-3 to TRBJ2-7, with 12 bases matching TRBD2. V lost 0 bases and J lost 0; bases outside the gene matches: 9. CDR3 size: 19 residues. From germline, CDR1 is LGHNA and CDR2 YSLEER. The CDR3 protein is CASSQDFASGRAFSYEQYF. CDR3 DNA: TGCGCCAGCAGCCAAGATTTCGCTAGCGGGAGGGCCTTCTCCTACGAGCAGTACTTC.

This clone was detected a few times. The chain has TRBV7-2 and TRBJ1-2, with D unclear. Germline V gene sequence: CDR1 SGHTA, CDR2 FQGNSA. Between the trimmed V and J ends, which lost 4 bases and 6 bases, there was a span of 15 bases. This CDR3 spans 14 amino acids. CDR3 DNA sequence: TGTGCCAGCAGCTACTGGACTGCCCAGGATGGCTACACCTTC. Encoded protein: CASSYWTAQDGYTF.

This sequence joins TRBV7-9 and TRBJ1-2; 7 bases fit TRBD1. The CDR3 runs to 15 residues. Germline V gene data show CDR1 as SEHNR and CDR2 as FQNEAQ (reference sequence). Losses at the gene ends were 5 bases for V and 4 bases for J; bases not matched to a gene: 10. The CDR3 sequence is CASSPGVTGTYGYTF. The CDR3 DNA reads TGTGCCAGCAGCCCGGGAGTGACAGGGACCTATGGCTACACCTTC.

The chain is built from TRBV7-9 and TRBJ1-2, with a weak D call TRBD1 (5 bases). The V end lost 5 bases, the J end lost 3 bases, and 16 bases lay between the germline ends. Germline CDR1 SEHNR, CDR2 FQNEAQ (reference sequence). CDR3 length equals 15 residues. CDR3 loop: CASSLPHRSDYGYTF. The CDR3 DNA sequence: TGTGCCAGCAGCCTCCCTCACAGGTCGGACTATGGCTACACCTTC.

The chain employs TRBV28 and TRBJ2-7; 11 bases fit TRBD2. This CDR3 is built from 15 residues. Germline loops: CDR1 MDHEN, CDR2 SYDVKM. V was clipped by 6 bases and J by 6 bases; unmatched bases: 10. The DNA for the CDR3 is TGTGCCAGCAGCTCGGGACTAGCGGCCGCCTCCGAGCAGTACTTC. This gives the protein CASSSGLAAASEQYF.

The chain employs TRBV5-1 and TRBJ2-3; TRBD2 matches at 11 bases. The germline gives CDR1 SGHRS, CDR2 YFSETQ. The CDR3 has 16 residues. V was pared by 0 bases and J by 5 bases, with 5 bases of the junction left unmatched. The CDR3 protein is CASSLASGRQLDTQYF. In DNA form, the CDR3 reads TGCGCCAGCAGCTTGGCTAGCGGGAGGCAGCTAGATACGCAGTATTTT.

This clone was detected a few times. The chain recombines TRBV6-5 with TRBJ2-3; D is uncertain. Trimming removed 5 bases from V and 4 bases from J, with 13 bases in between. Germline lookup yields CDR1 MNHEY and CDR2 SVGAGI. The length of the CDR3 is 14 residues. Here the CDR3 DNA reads TGTGCCAGCAGTGCGGCGGTGGTCGCAGATACGCAGTATTTT. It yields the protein CASSAAVVADTQYF.

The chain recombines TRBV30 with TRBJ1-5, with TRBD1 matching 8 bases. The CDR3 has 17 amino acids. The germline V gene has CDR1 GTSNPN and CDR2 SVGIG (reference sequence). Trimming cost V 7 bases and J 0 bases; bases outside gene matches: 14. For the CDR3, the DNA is TGTGCCTACTCACCGGGACAGGCAAAAAATAGCAATCAGCCCCAGCATTTT. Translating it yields CAYSPGQAKNSNQPQHF. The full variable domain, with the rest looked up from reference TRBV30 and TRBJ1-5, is SQTIHQWPATLVQPVGSPLSLECTVEGTSNPNLYWYRQAAGRGLQLLFYSVGIGQISSEVPQNLSASRPQDRQFILSSKKLLLSDSGFYLCAYSPGQAKNSNQPQHFGDGTRLSIL.